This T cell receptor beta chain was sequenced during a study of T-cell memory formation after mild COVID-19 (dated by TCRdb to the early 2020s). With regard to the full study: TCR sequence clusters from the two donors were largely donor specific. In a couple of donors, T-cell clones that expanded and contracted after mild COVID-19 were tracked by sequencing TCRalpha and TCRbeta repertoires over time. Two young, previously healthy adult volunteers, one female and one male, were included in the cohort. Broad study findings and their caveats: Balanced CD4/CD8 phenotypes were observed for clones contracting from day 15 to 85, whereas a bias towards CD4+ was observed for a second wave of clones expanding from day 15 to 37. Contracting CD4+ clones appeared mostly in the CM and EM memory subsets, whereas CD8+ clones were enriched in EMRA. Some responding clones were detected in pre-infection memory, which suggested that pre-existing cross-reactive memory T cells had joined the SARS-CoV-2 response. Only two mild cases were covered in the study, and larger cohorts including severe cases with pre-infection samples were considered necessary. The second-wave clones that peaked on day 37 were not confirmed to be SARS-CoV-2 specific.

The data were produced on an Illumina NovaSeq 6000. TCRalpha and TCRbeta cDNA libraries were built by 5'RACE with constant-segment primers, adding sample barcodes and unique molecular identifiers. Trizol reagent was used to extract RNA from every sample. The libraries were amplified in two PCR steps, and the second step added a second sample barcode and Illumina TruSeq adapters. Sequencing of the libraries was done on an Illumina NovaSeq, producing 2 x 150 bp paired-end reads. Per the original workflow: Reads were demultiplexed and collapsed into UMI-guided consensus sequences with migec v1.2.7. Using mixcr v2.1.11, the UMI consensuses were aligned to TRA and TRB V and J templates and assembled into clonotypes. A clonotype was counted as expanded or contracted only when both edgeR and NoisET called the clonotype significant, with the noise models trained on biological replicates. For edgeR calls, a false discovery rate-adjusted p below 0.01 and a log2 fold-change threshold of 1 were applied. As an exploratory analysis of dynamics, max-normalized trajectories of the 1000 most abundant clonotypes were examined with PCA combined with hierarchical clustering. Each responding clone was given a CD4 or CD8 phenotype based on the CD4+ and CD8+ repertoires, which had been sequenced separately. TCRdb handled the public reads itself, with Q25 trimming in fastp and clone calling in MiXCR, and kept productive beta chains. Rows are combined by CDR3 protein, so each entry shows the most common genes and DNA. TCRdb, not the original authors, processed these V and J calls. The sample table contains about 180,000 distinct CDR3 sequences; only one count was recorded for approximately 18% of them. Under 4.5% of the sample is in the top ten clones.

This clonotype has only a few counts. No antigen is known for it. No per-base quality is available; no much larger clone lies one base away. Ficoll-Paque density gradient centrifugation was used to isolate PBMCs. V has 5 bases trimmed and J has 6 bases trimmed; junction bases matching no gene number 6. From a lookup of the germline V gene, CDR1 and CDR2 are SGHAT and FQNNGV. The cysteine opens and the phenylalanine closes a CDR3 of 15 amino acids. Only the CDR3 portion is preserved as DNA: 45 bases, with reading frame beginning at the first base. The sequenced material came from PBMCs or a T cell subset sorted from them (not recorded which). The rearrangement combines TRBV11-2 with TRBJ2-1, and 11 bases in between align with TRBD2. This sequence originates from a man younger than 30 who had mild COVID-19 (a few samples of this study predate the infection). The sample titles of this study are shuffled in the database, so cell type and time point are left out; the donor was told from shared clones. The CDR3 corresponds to CASSRTSGGLNEQFF. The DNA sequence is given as TGTGCCAGCAGCCGCACTAGCGGGGGTCTCAATGAGCAGTTCTTC.